One T cell receptor beta chain is described in this entry. The data were obtained in a study of cytomegalovirus exposure and HLA in healthy donors. In the study overall: Roughly 180 million T cells yielded some 100 million unique TCR beta sequences, as an earlier analysis found. Inside one of the first data releases sat around 86 million unique TCRs taken from HLA-typed donors.

The CDR3 consists of 14 residues. The V gene end was trimmed by 5 bases and the J gene end by 9 bases; junction bases not matched to a gene: 6. CDR1 is WSHSY and CDR2 is SAAADI in the germline V gene. PCR amplification relied on 60 Vbeta primers (plus 13 Jbeta primers). Original analysis: Among the unique TCR beta chains that a later analysis counted, around 82 million in all, some 10 million were shared. The repertoire was sequenced with immunoSEQ multiplex PCR; TCRdb's copy has only in-frame clones and lacks some. V, J and clone size were drawn from that table, and D and trimming were deduced from the DNA. The repertoire holds 150,000 to 200,000 clones, with 82% as singletons.

The chain uses TRBV10-2 and TRBJ2-1, with 11 bases matching TRBD1. Sequenced input: PBMCs. The clonotype comes from a man aged 35-49 years in good health and CMV-seronegative. DNA of the CDR3: TGCGCCAGCAGTCGGACAGGGGGCTTGGGTGAGCAGTTCTTC. Translation: CASSRTGGLGEQFF.